Sequencing of this T cell receptor beta chain was carried out in a study of CD8+ T cells in alopecia areata. The length of the CDR3 is 13 residues. The germline V gene has CDR1 MNHEY and CDR2 SVGAGI. Sequencing templates came from extracted RNA that was reverse transcribed into cDNA. Method: immunoSEQ multiplex PCR; TCRdb's copy keeps in-frame clones and lacks some. The sample consists of about 140,000 clones, around 49% of them appearing once. With respect to this clone: At one of its ends the junction is not consistent with the germline gene, which may arise from a read error.

The chain links TRBV6-5 to TRBJ2-3; D is perhaps TRBD2 (7 bases). The source of this sequence is a human donor with alopecia areata. Here the sequenced sample was CD4+ T cells sorted from blood, taken at week 0. The CDR3 DNA reads as TGTGCCATCAGTGAGTCGGCGGGGGCAACGCAGTATTTT. It yields the protein CAISESAGATQYF.